This TCR beta chain was retrieved from a study of blood T cells in healthy people across ages (dated by TCRdb to the mid-2010s). At the level of the whole study: In model experiments, template switching captured roughly one uniquely barcoded TCR beta cDNA molecule for every two T cells. The study measured age-related changes in TCR beta repertoire diversity using deep sequencing normalized with unique cDNA molecular identifiers. The donors were divided into four age groups: young (average around 16 years), middle-aged (approximately 41), aged (approximately 62) and long-lived (82). To avoid experimental bias, donors of different ages were spread randomly across the sequencing lanes. The study analyzed two additional independent replicas of 1 million unique cDNA reads from the same blood draw for two donors, one aged 18 to 30 and one aged 80 or older. Summary of the overall study and its limitations: Observed TCR beta diversity per million T cells fell roughly linearly with age, and a significant reduction was already apparent by age about 36. Because the CMV infection status of the donors was unknown, age-related changes in expanded clonotypes may potentially have been confounded. Observed TCR beta diversity correlated strongly with the percentage of naive T cells measured by flow cytometry. Conclusive comparison of naive and antigen-experienced compartments was prevented by the profiling of bulk unsorted PBMCs. The long-lived group showed more naive CD4+ T cells, fewer expanded clones and increased TCR diversity than the aged group, suggesting age selection. Estimates of total diversity from one million sequenced T cells were regarded as lower bounds and underestimates.

Library prep was done by 5' RACE. The sample was run on an Illumina HiSeq 2500. A second about 7 to 12 cycle PCR used a sample-barcoded 5' primer and a J-beta primer mix. A unique molecular identifier was introduced onto each TCR beta cDNA molecule by a template-switch 5' adaptor carrying 12 random nucleotides. At least 2.5 million CDR3-containing paired-end reads were obtained from each sample. First-strand cDNA synthesis was performed from all RNA using the Mint cDNA synthesis kit, with priming by a TRBC-specific oligonucleotide. All cDNA was treated with uracil-DNA glycosylase and then went through a first 18-cycle PCR with the universal primers M1SS and BC2_uni_R. Regarding the original processing steps: Normalization of each sample was performed by random selection of 1 million high-quality reads, each carrying a distinct molecular identifier. Instead of being binned into consensus sequences, reads that shared molecular identifiers were thrown out. MiTCR, set to a Q25 quality threshold and the strictest error-elimination algorithm, was used for CDR3 identification, clonotype clustering and error correction. A nonparametric unseen species model using Euler transformation provided a lower-bound estimate of total TCR beta diversity. In TCRdb, the public reads were trimmed at Q25 with fastp and aligned with MiXCR, with productive beta chains retained. CDR3 protein sequences are deduplicated, and each keeps its most common genes and DNA. TCRdb, not the authors, supplied the V and J calls. The sample contains around 1.7 million distinct CDR3 sequences, 28% of them found a single time. The ten largest clones take up around 7.7% of the sample.

This clonotype was counted a few times. Its antigen is still unknown. No per-base quality is available; no much larger clone lies one base away. V is shortened by 4 bases, J by 6 bases, and the region joining them spans 9 bases. From cysteine to phenylalanine, the CDR3 is 11 amino acids long. The read is trimmed to its CDR3 DNA, 33 bases read in frame from base 1. In the germline V gene (reference sequence), CDR1 corresponds to DFQATT and CDR2 to SNEGSKA. The donors were roughly 39 Caucasian individuals from Russia, aged roughly 6 to 100 years, who were systemically healthy. Roughly 9 milliliters of peripheral blood were drawn from each donor into EDTA-treated Vacutainer tubes. Ficoll-Paque density-gradient centrifugation was used to isolate PBMCs, with at least 7 million obtained per sample. Trizol reagent was used to extract total RNA from the PBMCs, yielding at least 5 micrograms per sample. For every donor, flow cytometry on a PBMC aliquot measured the percentage of naive CD45RAhigh/CD27high T cells.

The sample was blood. Here the chain combines TRBV20-1 and TRBJ2-5; no D gene is confidently identified. The TCR sequence derives from a woman younger than 45 in good health. The CDR3 corresponds to CSANWCQTQYF. DNA sequence: TGCAGTGCTAATTGGTGTCAGACCCAGTACTTC.